Shown below are 21 T cell receptor beta chains from a single sample sequenced in a study of blood T cells in healthy people across ages (dated by TCRdb to the mid-2010s). Library creation used 5' RACE. The instrument given in TCRdb is Illumina HiSeq 2500. A second PCR of roughly 7 to 11 cycles was performed with a sample-barcoded 5' primer and a J-beta primer mix. TCRdb itself trimmed the public reads at Q25 with fastp, ran MiXCR and retained productive beta chains. Rows with a matching CDR3 protein are joined into one entry that keeps the most common DNA and genes. The sample includes hundreds of thousands of distinct CDR3 sequences, with roughly 64% observed a single time. The ten biggest clones cover approximately 23% of the sample. The sequenced material came from blood. The receptors derive from a man between 25 and 39 years old in good health.

This clonotype has a handful of counts. The J gene is TRBJ2-5, the V gene TRBV7-2; D could derive from TRBD1 or TRBD2 (6 bases each). The CDR3 runs 15 residues. Germline CDR1 and CDR2: SGHTA and FQGNSA. Deletions cut 2 bases from V and 6 bases from J, with 16 bases between. The CDR3 loop is CASSLSVGGWKTQYF. The CDR3 nucleotides read TGTGCCAGCAGCTTAAGTGTCGGGGGCTGGAAGACCCAGTACTTC.

The chain joins TRBV7-9 to TRBJ1-1; D not certain. The germline V gene encodes CDR1 SEHNR and CDR2 FQNEAQ (reference sequence). The V and J ends lost 5 bases and 4 bases respectively, with 17 bases between them. This CDR3 has 15 residues. The CDR3, as DNA: TGTGCCAGCAGCCCATTGAAGGGTAGGGTCACTGAAGCTTTCTTT. Protein product: CASSPLKGRVTEAFF.

V usage is TRBV7-2 and J usage is TRBJ2-1; tentative D call: TRBD2 (5 bases). The length of the CDR3 is 16 residues. Germline CDR1 is SGHTA and CDR2 is FQGNSA. Deletions cut 5 bases from V and 7 bases from J, with 21 bases between. CDR3 in DNA: TGTGCCAGCAGCCCTACGCGCGCGAATAGCGCAAATGAGCAGTTCTTC. This gives the protein CASSPTRANSANEQFF.

This clonotype was seen only a few times. The chain employs TRBV15 and TRBJ1-6; possible D gene TRBD1, 6 bases. Trimming took 5 bases from V and 9 from J, leaving 17 bases between them. The CDR3 runs to 15 residues. Germline CDR1 LNHNV, CDR2 YYDKDF (reference sequence). DNA of the CDR3: TGTGCCACCAGCCCCAGGGGAGCAGGCGGTTCACCCCTCCACTTT. Translated, it gives CATSPRGAGGSPLHF.

This sequence joins TRBV6-5 and TRBJ1-2; a possible D gene is TRBD1 (5 bases). The CDR3 totals 12 residues. Germline CDR1 and CDR2: MNHEY and SVGAGI. The germline V and J ends were trimmed by 6 bases and 4 bases, with 9 bases remaining between them. CDR3 sequence: CASRQDFYGYTF. The CDR3 DNA sequence: TGTGCCAGCAGACAGGATTTCTATGGCTACACCTTC.

This clonotype occurred many times. This chain connects TRBV7-8 to TRBJ2-1; no reliable D call. Germline lookup yields CDR1 SGHVS and CDR2 FQNEAQ. The V gene lost 4 bases and the J gene lost 6 bases, with 7 bases spanning the gap. CDR3 size: 12 residues. The CDR3 region is CASSSPRNEQFF. The CDR3 nucleotides read TGTGCCAGCAGCTCCCCCCGCAATGAGCAGTTCTTC. The full variable domain, in which reference TRBV7-8 and TRBJ2-1 provide the parts outside the CDR3, is GAGVSQSPRYKVAKRGQDVALRCDPISGHVSLFWYQQALGQGPEFLTYFQNEAQLDKSGLPSDRFFAERPEGSVSTLKIQRTQQEDSAVYLCASSSPRNEQFFGPGTRLTVL.

DNA of the CDR3: TGCAGTGCTAGAGAGGGACCTATGGCGGGACCCTACGAGCAGTACTTC. It yields the protein CSAREGPMAGPYEQYF. The chain links TRBV20-1 to TRBJ2-4; possibly TRBD2 for D (6 bases). TRBJ2-7 matches the DNA end more closely, so the J call is doubtful. In germline, CDR1 is DFQATT, CDR2 SNEGSKA (reference sequence). The CDR3 is 16 residues long.

This rearrangement joins TRBV20-1 to TRBJ2-7, with no clear D. This CDR3 region has 13 residues. CDR1 and CDR2 (germline): DFQATT, SNEGSKA (reference sequence). Between the trimmed V and J ends, which lost 5 bases and 1 base, there was a span of 12 bases. The CDR3 here is CSAYDQTSYEQYF. CDR3 bases: TGCAGTGCTTACGACCAGACATCCTACGAGCAGTACTTC.

CDR3 sequence (DNA): TGTGCCAGCAGTGAGACGGGCCCTACCCCCGAGCAGTACTTC. This codes for CASSETGPTPEQYF. The rearrangement links TRBV2 to TRBJ2-7; unclear D gene. This CDR3 is 14 amino acids long. Germline V gives CDR1 SNHLY, CDR2 FYNNEI. Trimming stripped 3 bases from V and 6 bases from J, with 15 bases between.

V usage is TRBV24-1 and J usage is TRBJ2-1; D ambiguous. The germline V gene encodes CDR1 KGHDR and CDR2 SFDVKD. V was clipped by 2 bases and J by 8 bases, with 12 bases between them. There are 14 residues in the CDR3. The CDR3 region is CATSDSQSKDEQFF. The CDR3 DNA follows: TGTGCCACCAGTGATTCGCAGTCGAAGGATGAGCAGTTCTTC.

This clonotype was counted only a few times. V gene TRBV9 combines with J gene TRBJ2-1, with a possible D match to TRBD2 (5 bases). The CDR3 length is 14 residues. Germline V gene sequence: CDR1 SGDLS, CDR2 YYNGEE. V was cut by 0 bases and J by 7 bases, with 11 bases left in between. The CDR3 sequence is CASSVAAEVNEQFF. CDR3 nucleotide sequence: TGTGCCAGCAGCGTAGCGGCGGAGGTGAATGAGCAGTTCTTC. Together with reference TRBV9 and TRBJ2-1, the CDR3 gives the full variable domain: DSGVTQTPKHLITATGQRVTLRCSPRSGDLSVYWYQQSLDQGLQFLIQYYNGEERAKGNILERFSAQQFPDLHSELNLSSLELGDSALYFCASSVAAEVNEQFFGPGTRLTVL.

V gene TRBV3-1 combines with J gene TRBJ2-1, with 9 bases lining up with TRBD2. CDR1 and CDR2 (germline): LGHDT, YNNKEL (reference sequence). J lost 6 bases, V lost 1 base, and 4 bases had no gene match. The CDR3 has 15 residues. The CDR3: CASSQGGRAPNEQFF. The CDR3 region has the DNA TGTGCCAGCAGCCAAGGCGGGAGGGCTCCCAATGAGCAGTTCTTC.

The chain combines TRBV12-3 or TRBV12-4 with TRBJ2-1; D perhaps matches TRBD1 (5 bases). The CDR3 totals 16 residues. V lost 5 bases, J lost 2 bases, and 16 bases lay in between. The CDR3 coding sequence is TGTGCCAGCAGTACAGGACGTAACGCGCCCTACAATGAGCAGTTCTTC. Amino acids: CASSTGRNAPYNEQFF.

The genes are TRBV7-9 and TRBJ2-1, with 8 bases fitting TRBD2. In germline, CDR1 is SEHNR, CDR2 FQNEAQ (reference sequence). The CDR3 sequence is 16 residues long. J lost 4 bases, V lost 5 bases, and 10 bases had no gene match. The DNA for the CDR3 is TGTGCCAGCAGCCCCGGGGGGGGGAGACTATACAATGAGCAGTTCTTC. The encoded protein is CASSPGGGRLYNEQFF.

A few counts support this clonotype. The chain combines TRBV6-5 with TRBJ2-5, with 11 bases lining up with TRBD2. The CDR3 is 15 amino acids. Germline lookup yields CDR1 MNHEY and CDR2 SVGAGI. The ends lost 6 bases at V and 5 bases at J; junction bases unmatched: 8. The CDR3 spells CASRLTSGRGETQYF. The CDR3 nucleotides are TGTGCCAGCAGGCTAACTAGCGGGAGAGGGGAGACCCAGTACTTC.

The CDR3 here is CASTVNSPGLGGDEQFF. CDR3 nucleotides: TGTGCCAGCACCGTTAATTCTCCGGGACTAGGAGGCGATGAGCAGTTCTTC. This sequence joins TRBV6-2 or TRBV6-3 and TRBJ2-1, with 8 bases aligning to TRBD2. This CDR3 region has 17 residues. With 7 bases clipped from V and 8 bases from J, the junction kept 19 bases outside the gene matches. Germline V CDR1 and CDR2: MNHEY, SVGEGT.

This clonotype was seen a few times. The V gene is TRBV12-3 or TRBV12-4, the J gene TRBJ1-6; D not resolved. The CDR3 is made up of 13 amino acids. Trimming removed 6 bases at V and 7 bases at J, with 10 bases between. CDR3 bases: TGTGCCAGCAGATCGTCCGTAAATTCACCCCTCCACTTT. Its translation: CASRSSVNSPLHF.

This chain uses TRBV10-3 with TRBJ2-6; TRBD2 is a possible D gene (6 bases). The CDR3 sequence is 15 residues long. Looked up from germline, CDR1 is ENHRY and CDR2 is SYGVKD. Trimming took 4 bases from V and 2 from J, leaving 9 bases between them. The CDR3 bases are TGTGCCATCAGTGGGGGGGTTGCTGGGGCCAACGTCCTGACTTTC. It codes for CAISGGVAGANVLTF.

The chain has TRBV5-1 and TRBJ1-1; weak D call: TRBD1 (5 bases). Germline CDR1 SGHRS, CDR2 YFSETQ. Trimming took 1 base from V and 9 from J, leaving 7 bases between them. There are 11 residues in the CDR3. CDR3 DNA: TGCGCCAGCAGCTTGCAGGGTAAAGCTTTCTTT. This translates into CASSLQGKAFF.

This clonotype was detected only a few times. The chain employs TRBV29-1 and TRBJ2-5; 8 positions match TRBD1. CDR1 SQVTM and CDR2 ANQGSEA come from the germline V gene. The CDR3 has 15 amino acids. V shed 1 base, J shed 5 bases, and the junction held 9 bases outside the gene matches. CDR3: CSVEGQGRLGETQYF. In DNA form, the CDR3 reads TGCAGCGTTGAAGGACAGGGGCGCTTAGGGGAGACCCAGTACTTC.

Points on this clonotype: This may stem from a read error, because a much larger clone lies one nucleotide away. J is TRBJ2-4 and V is TRBV15; D may be TRBD2 (5 bases). The CDR3 runs to 14 residues. The germline gives CDR1 LNHNV, CDR2 YYDKDF (reference sequence). The germline V and J ends were trimmed by 0 bases and 6 bases, with 9 bases remaining between them. Here the CDR3 reads CATSRENEGNIQYF. The CDR3 nucleotides are TGTGCCACCAGCAGAGAGAACGAGGGAAACATTCAGTACTTC.